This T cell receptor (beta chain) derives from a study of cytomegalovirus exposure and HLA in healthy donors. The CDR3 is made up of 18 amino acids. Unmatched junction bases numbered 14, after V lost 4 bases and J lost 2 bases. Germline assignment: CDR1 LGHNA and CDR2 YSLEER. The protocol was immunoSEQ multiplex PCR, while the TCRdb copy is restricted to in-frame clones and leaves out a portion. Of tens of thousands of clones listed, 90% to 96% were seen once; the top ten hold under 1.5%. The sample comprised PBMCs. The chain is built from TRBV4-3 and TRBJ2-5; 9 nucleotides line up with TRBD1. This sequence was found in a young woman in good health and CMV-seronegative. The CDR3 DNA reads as TGCGCCAGCAGCCCCGGGACAGGGAGCCCTCGGGGACAAGAGACCCAGTACTTC. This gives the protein CASSPGTGSPRGQETQYF.